One and the same sample provided the 21 T cell receptor beta chains below, sequenced in a study of T cell responses to AZD1222 COVID-19 vaccine. The method was immunoSEQ multiplex PCR; TCRdb's version includes in-frame clones alone and lacks a portion of them. Of 85,000 to 120,000 clones in the sample, about nine tenths were seen once. The input for sequencing was peripheral blood, taken on day 0 of AZD1222 vaccination. The receptors come from an adult in good health.

The V and J genes are TRBV7-3 and TRBJ2-2; the match to TRBD1 covers 7 bases. V shed 6 bases and J 4 bases; nucleotides not matched to a gene: 8. The length of the CDR3 is 15 residues. CDR1 SGHTA and CDR2 FQGTGA come from the germline V gene. DNA of the CDR3: TGTGCCAGCAGTACCTCCGCAGGGGGCACCGGGGAGCTGTTTTTT. Its translation: CASSTSAGGTGELFF. Together with reference TRBV7-3 and TRBJ2-2, the CDR3 gives the full variable domain: GAGVSQTPSNKVTEKGKYVELRCDPISGHTALYWYRQSLGQGPEFLIYFQGTGAADDSGLPNDRFFAVRPEGSVSTLKIQRTERGDSAVYLCASSTSAGGTGELFFGEGSRLTVL.

The chain has TRBV5-6 and TRBJ1-3; 10 bases are shared with TRBD1. The CDR3 runs 16 residues. Germline CDR1 and CDR2: SGHDT and YYEEEE. V lost 6 bases and J lost 0; bases outside the gene matches: 6. CDR3: CASTSRTGGSGNTIYF. The DNA for the CDR3 is TGTGCCAGCACCTCTCGGACAGGGGGCTCTGGAAACACCATATATTTT.

CDR3 DNA: TGTGCCAGCAGTTTCTTGCAGGTCAATCAGCCCCAGCATTTT. As protein: CASSFLQVNQPQHF. The V gene is TRBV28, the J gene TRBJ1-5, with D unclear. The germline CDR1 and CDR2 sequences are MDHEN and SYDVKM. The CDR3 covers 14 residues. V lost 3 bases and J 3 bases, leaving 9 bases between the germline ends.

The rearrangement uses TRBV5-1 and TRBJ2-7; D is possibly TRBD1 (6 bases). The germline gives CDR1 SGHRS, CDR2 YFSETQ. Trimming removed 0 bases at V and 2 bases at J, with 12 bases between. The CDR3 totals 15 residues. CDR3 loop: CASSLGGTTPYEQYF. The CDR3 bases are TGCGCCAGCAGCTTGGGAGGGACAACACCCTACGAGCAGTACTTC.

In its sample, this clone was seen once. V usage is TRBV12-2 and J usage is TRBJ1-1; the table's D call of TRBD1 was not tested on the DNA. TRBV12-2 is termed a pseudogene. CDR3 size: 17 residues. The chain's CDR3 is CASRLEKGREADGEAFF. CDR3 nucleotide sequence: TGTGCAAGTCGCTTAGAGAAGGGCAGGGAAGCAGATGGTGAAGCTTTCTTT.

The table lists this clone with a count of one. The V gene is TRBV15, the J gene TRBJ2-5; D not certain. CDR3 length equals 14 residues. In germline, CDR1 is LNHNV, CDR2 YYDKDF (reference sequence). V was pared by 1 base and J by 3 bases, with 9 bases between. The CDR3 DNA sequence: TGTGCCACCAGCAGAGGGAATAGAAAAGAGACCCAGTACTTC. This codes for CATSRGNRKETQYF.

The chain couples TRBV11-2 to TRBJ2-1; possible D gene TRBD1, 6 bases. Trimming pared 5 bases from V and 6 bases from J, leaving 11 bases between. The CDR3 length is 13 residues. Germline assignment: CDR1 SGHAT and CDR2 FQNNGV. CDR3 in amino acids: CASSAQGSNEQFF. Written as DNA, the CDR3 is TGTGCCAGCAGCGCACAGGGATCCAATGAGCAGTTCTTC.

The chain employs TRBV6-5 and TRBJ2-1; 10 positions agree with TRBD2. Germline trimming cut 7 bases from V and 10 bases from J; bases unmatched to any gene: 10. The germline V gene has CDR1 MNHEY and CDR2 SVGAGI. CDR3 length: 14 residues. CDR3 region: CASMPGLAFREQFF. CDR3 DNA sequence: TGTGCCAGCATGCCGGGACTAGCGTTCCGAGAGCAGTTCTTC.

V and J are TRBV21-1 and TRBJ1-3; the table's TRBD1 call for D was not verified on the DNA. TRBV21-1 is noted as a pseudogene. The CDR3 runs to 18 residues. The CDR3 region is CASSKALFGRVTGNTIYF. DNA for the CDR3: TGTGCCAGCAGCAAAGCGCTTTTTGGCAGGGTGACTGGAAACACCATATATTTT.

The chain links TRBV7-2 to TRBJ1-5, with TRBD1 matching 7 bases. Trimming took 1 base from V and 7 from J; bases not matched to a gene: 7. Germline CDR1 reads SGHTA; CDR2 reads FQGNSA. The CDR3 loop spans 15 amino acids. The CDR3 spells CASSLEQGLRQPQHF. The DNA of the CDR3 is TGTGCCAGCAGCTTAGAACAGGGGTTACGGCAGCCCCAGCATTTT.

The chain is built from TRBV4-2 and TRBJ2-7; TRBD1 agrees at 7 bases. Germline V gene lookup returns CDR1 LGHNA and CDR2 YNFKEQ. Trimming cost V 3 bases and J 3 bases; bases outside gene matches: 8. The CDR3 length is 15 residues. The CDR3 DNA follows: TGTGCCAGCAGCCAGCCCGGGACAGATTTCTACGAGCAGTACTTC. This gives the protein CASSQPGTDFYEQYF.

The chain employs TRBV19 and TRBJ1-2, with 8 nucleotides matching TRBD1. The CDR3 has 16 amino acids. Per the germline V gene, CDR1 is LNHDA and CDR2 is SQIVND (reference sequence). V was clipped by 0 bases and J by 7 bases; unmatched bases: 10. The CDR3 is CASSIDIRGQVGGYTF. CDR3 nucleotides: TGTGCCAGTAGTATAGACATCCGGGGACAGGTTGGTGGCTACACCTTC. Together with reference TRBV19 and TRBJ1-2, the CDR3 gives the full variable domain: DGGITQSPKYLFRKEGQNVTLSCEQNLNHDAMYWYRQDPGQGLRLIYYSQIVNDFQKGDIAEGYSVSREKKESFPLTVTSAQKNPTAFYLCASSIDIRGQVGGYTFGSGTRLTVV.

The J gene is TRBJ1-2, the V gene TRBV9; TRBD1 is a possible D gene (5 bases). V was shortened by 4 bases and J by 2 bases, with 21 bases between the two germline ends. Germline-derived CDR1 and CDR2 are SGDLS and YYNGEE. This CDR3 comprises 17 residues. The CDR3 nucleotides read TGTGCCAGCAGCCCCACCACCCGGGGGAACTCAAACTATGGCTACACCTTC. It yields the protein CASSPTTRGNSNYGYTF.

The rearrangement uses TRBV7-5 and TRBJ2-1; the D call in the table, TRBD2, was not verified against the DNA. TRBV7-5 is a pseudogene segment. The CDR3 is 19 residues long. The CDR3 nucleotides are TGTGCCAGAAGCCTAATGGGTAGCGGGAAGAATGGCACCTACAATGAGCAGTTCTTC. Translated, it gives CARSLMGSGKNGTYNEQFF.

J is TRBJ1-5 and V is TRBV5-8; possibly TRBD1 for D (5 bases). Germline V gene data show CDR1 as SGHTS and CDR2 as YDEGEE. This CDR3 has 11 residues. The germline V and J ends were trimmed by 7 bases and 11 bases, with 13 bases remaining between them. The CDR3 reads CASSSGGAQHF. The CDR3 DNA reads as TGTGCCAGCTCTTCGGGAGGGGCCCAGCATTTT.

The chain combines TRBV7-2 with TRBJ1-1, with 9 bases aligning to TRBD1. Trimming at V came to 1 base and at J to 13 bases, leaving 7 bases not matched to a gene. Germline CDR1 is SGHTA and CDR2 is FQGNSA. The CDR3 totals 13 residues. CDR3 coding DNA: TGTGCCAGCAGCTTAGGGGACAGGGAAAAGGTTTTCTTT. This codes for CASSLGDREKVFF.

The chain has TRBV6-1 and TRBJ1-5, with D possibly matching TRBD1 (5 bases). From germline, CDR1 is MNHNS and CDR2 SASEGT. This CDR3 spans 11 amino acids. Deletions cut 3 bases from V and 14 bases from J, with 11 bases between. CDR3 amino acids: CASSDRQFEHF. CDR3 bases: TGTGCCAGCAGTGACAGACAGTTCGAGCATTTT.

V usage is TRBV19 and J usage is TRBJ2-7, with D perhaps TRBD1 (6 bases). V lost 4 bases and J 0 bases, leaving 10 bases between the germline ends. Germline lookup yields CDR1 LNHDA and CDR2 SQIVND (reference sequence). This CDR3 contains 14 residues. Here the CDR3 DNA reads TGTGCCAGTAGTAAAGACAGGAGCTCCTACGAGCAGTACTTC. Protein: CASSKDRSSYEQYF.

This chain connects TRBV18 to TRBJ2-5; D is unclear. Germline V CDR1 and CDR2: KGHSH, LQKENI. This CDR3 contains 12 residues. V lost 3 bases and J 4 bases, leaving 6 bases between the germline ends. The CDR3 loop is CASSPRPETQYF. Written as DNA, the CDR3 is TGTGCCAGCTCACCTAGGCCAGAGACCCAGTACTTC.

This chain uses TRBV3-1 (or the pseudogene TRBV3-2) with TRBJ1-5; perhaps TRBD1 as D (6 bases). Trimming removed 2 bases at V and 7 bases at J, with 18 bases between. CDR1 and CDR2 (germline): LGHDT, YNNKEL (reference sequence). CDR3 length: 16 amino acids. This chain's CDR3 is CASSQRDDRIGQPQHF. The DNA of the CDR3 is TGTGCCAGCAGCCAACGGGATGACAGGATAGGACAGCCCCAGCATTTT.

The chain couples TRBV11-2 to TRBJ2-2; D is unresolved. The CDR3 has 15 amino acids. V lost 1 base, J lost 5 bases, and 11 bases lay in between. Germline V gene lookup returns CDR1 SGHAT and CDR2 FQNNGV. CDR3 sequence reads: CASSLGVRRTGELFF. The CDR3 DNA sequence: TGTGCCAGCAGCTTAGGGGTTAGACGAACCGGGGAGCTGTTTTTT.